The sequence of this T cell receptor (beta chain) was determined in a study of OX40 agonist ivuxolimab in advanced cancers. J was trimmed by 0 bases and V by 0 bases; bases with no gene match: 2. The CDR3 runs to 15 residues. Looked up from germline, CDR1 is LGHNA and CDR2 is YSLEER. People who had autoimmune disease history or systemic immunosuppression were excluded. Here immunoSEQ multiplex PCR was the method, and the copy in TCRdb shows in-frame clones only, minus some. The table shows fewer than 4,500 clones, with around 80% occurring only once. V usage is TRBV4-3 and J usage is TRBJ2-7, with TRBD1 matching over 7 bases. This specimen consisted of CD4+ or CD8+ T cells sorted from blood, obtained in a trial of the OX40 agonist ivuxolimab. The TCR originated in an adult with an advanced solid tumor such as melanoma, head and neck, liver or kidney cancer. The CDR3, as DNA: TGCGCCAGCAGCCAAGACCGGGACAGCTCCTACGAGCAGTACTTC. Translating gives CASSQDRDSSYEQYF.